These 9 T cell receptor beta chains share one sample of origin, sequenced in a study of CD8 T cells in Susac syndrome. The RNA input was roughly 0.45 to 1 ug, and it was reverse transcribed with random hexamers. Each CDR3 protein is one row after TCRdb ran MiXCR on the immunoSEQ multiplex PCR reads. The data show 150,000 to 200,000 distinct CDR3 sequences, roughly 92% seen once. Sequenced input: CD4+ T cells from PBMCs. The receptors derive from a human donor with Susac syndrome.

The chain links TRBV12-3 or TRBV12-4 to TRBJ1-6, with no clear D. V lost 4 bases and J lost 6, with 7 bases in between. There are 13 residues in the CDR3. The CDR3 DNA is TGTGCCAGCAGTTGGGGTCTTAATTCACCCCTCCACTTT. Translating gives CASSWGLNSPLHF.

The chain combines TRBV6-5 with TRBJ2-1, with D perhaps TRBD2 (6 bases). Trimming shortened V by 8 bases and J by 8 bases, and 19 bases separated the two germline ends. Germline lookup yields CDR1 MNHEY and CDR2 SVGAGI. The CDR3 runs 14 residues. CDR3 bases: TGTGCCAGCGCCTCGGAGCCCAGGAGGGATGAGCAGTTCTTC. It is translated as CASASEPRRDEQFF.

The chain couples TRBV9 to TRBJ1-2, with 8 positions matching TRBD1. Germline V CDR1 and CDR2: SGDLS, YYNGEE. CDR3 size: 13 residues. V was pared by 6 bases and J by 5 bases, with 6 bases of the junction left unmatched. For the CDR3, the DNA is TGTGCCAGCACCAGGACAGGGACGTATGGCTACACCTTC. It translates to CASTRTGTYGYTF.

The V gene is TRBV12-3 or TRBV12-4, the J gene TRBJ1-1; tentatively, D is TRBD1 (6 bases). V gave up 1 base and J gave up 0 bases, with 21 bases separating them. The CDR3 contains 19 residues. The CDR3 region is CASSLDWRTVRSVNTEAFF. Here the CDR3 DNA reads TGTGCCAGCAGTTTAGATTGGCGGACAGTGAGGAGCGTGAACACTGAAGCTTTCTTT.

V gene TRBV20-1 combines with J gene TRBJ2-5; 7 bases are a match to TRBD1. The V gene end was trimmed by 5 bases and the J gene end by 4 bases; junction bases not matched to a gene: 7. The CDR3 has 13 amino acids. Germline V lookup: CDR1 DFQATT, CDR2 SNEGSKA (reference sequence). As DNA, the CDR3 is TGCAGTGCTCAAACAGGGGCCCCAGAGACCCAGTACTTC. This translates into CSAQTGAPETQYF.

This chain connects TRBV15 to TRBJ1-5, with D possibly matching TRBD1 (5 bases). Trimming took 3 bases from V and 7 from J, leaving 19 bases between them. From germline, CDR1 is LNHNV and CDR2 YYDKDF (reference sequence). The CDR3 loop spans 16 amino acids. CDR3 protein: CATSRAGGIGYQPQHF. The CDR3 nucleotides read TGTGCCACCAGCAGGGCGGGGGGTATTGGATACCAGCCCCAGCATTTT. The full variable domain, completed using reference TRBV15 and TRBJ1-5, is DAMVIQNPRYQVTQFGKPVTLSCSQTLNHNVMYWYQQKSSQAPKLLFHYYDKDFNNEADTPDNFQSRRPNTSFCFLDIRSPGLGDTAMYLCATSRAGGIGYQPQHFGDGTRLSIL.

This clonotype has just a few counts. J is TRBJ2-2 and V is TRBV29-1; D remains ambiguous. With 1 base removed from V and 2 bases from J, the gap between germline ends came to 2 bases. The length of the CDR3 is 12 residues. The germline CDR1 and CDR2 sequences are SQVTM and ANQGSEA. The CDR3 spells CSVEGNTGELFF. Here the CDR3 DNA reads TGCAGCGTTGAAGGAAACACCGGGGAGCTGTTTTTT.

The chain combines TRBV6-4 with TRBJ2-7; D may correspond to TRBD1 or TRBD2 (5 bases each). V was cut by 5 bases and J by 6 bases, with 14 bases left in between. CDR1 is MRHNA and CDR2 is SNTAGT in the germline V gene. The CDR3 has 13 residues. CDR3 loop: CASSRDGVGEQYF. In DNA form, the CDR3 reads TGTGCCAGCAGTCGGGACGGGGTCGGCGAGCAGTACTTC.

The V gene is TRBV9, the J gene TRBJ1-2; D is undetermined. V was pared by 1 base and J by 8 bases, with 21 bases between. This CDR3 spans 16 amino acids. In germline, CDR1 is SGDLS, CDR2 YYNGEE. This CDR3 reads CASSVPGSSTQRGYTF. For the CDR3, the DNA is TGTGCCAGCAGCGTACCGGGCTCGTCTACTCAACGGGGCTACACCTTC.